This entry is about one T cell receptor (beta chain). The antigen remains unidentified. This sample is part of a study of cytomegalovirus exposure and HLA in healthy donors. Study in general: Both the 120 validation repertoires and the approximately 640 first-cohort repertoires used the same platform, as reported by a later analysis.

Sequenced by immunoSEQ multiplex PCR; TCRdb stores in-frame clones only, minus some. The data contain 200,000 to 250,000 clones, roughly 88% of them singletons. Findings and limits, study-wide: Cytomegalovirus status, reportedly, was diagnosed with high specificity and sensitivity by the classifier. The listing of about 150 TCR beta chains classed them as cytomegalovirus-associated. In vitro work confirmed that a few CMV-associated chains recognize CMV antigens.

The V gene end was trimmed by 7 bases and the J gene end by 7 bases; junction bases not matched to a gene: 3. CDR1 is MNHEY and CDR2 is SVGAGI in the germline V gene. This CDR3 spans 12 amino acids. The receptor was isolated from a woman between 18 and 29 years old in good health and CMV-seronegative. The sample taken for sequencing was PBMCs. The J gene is TRBJ2-1, the V gene TRBV6-5; 8 bases map to TRBD2. CDR3 sequence: CASKAGVNEQFF. The DNA for the CDR3 is TGTGCCAGCAAAGCGGGAGTAAATGAGCAGTTCTTC.